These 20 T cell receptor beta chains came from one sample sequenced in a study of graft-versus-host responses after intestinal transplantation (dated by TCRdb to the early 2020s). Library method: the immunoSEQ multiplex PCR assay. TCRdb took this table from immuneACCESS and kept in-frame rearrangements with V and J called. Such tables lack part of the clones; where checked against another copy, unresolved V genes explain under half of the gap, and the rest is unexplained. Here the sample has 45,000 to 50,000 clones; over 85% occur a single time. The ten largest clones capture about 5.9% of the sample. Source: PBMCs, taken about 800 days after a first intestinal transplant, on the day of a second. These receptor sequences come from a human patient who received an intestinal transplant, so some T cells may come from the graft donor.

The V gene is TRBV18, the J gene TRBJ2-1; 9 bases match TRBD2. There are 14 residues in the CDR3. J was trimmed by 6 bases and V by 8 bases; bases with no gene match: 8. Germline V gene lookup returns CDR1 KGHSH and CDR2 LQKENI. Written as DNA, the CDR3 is TGTGCCAGCCAGCGGGAGGAGGACCTCAATGAGCAGTTCTTC. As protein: CASQREEDLNEQFF.

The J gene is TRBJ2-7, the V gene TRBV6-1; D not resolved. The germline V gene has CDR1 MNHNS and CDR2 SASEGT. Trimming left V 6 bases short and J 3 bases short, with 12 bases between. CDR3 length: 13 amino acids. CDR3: CASRVVGRYEQYF. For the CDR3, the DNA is TGTGCCAGCAGAGTGGTTGGGCGCTACGAGCAGTACTTC.

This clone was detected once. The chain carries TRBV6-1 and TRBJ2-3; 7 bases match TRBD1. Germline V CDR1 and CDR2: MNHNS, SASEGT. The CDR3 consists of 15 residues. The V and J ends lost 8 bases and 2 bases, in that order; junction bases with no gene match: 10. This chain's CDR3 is CASANGQVNTDTQYF. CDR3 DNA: TGTGCCAGCGCCAACGGACAGGTGAACACAGATACGCAGTATTTT.

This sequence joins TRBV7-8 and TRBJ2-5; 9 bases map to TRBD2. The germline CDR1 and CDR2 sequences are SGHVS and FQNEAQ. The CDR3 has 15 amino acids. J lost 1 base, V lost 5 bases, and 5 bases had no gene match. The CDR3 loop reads CASSGPGLAQETQYF. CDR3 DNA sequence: TGTGCCAGCAGCGGACCGGGACTAGCCCAAGAGACCCAGTACTTC.

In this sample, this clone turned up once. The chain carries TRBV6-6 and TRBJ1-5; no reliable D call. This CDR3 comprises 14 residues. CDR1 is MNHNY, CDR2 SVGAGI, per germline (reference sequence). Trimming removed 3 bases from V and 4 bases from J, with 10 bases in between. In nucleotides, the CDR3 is TGTGCCAGCAGTTATTCTGCCGGGAATCAGCCCCAGCATTTT. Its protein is CASSYSAGNQPQHF.

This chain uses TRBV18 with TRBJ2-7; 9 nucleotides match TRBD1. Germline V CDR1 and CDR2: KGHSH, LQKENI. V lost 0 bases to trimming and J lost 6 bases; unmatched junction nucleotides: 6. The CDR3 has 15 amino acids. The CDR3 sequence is CASSPPGTGLVEQYF. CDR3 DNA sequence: TGTGCCAGCTCACCACCTGGGACAGGGTTGGTCGAGCAGTACTTC.

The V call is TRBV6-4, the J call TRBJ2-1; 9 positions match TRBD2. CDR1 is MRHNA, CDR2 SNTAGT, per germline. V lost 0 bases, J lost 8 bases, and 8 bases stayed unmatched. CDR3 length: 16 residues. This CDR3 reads CASSDSAGGGEDEQFF. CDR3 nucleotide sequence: TGTGCCAGCAGTGACTCTGCGGGAGGGGGGGAGGATGAGCAGTTCTTC.

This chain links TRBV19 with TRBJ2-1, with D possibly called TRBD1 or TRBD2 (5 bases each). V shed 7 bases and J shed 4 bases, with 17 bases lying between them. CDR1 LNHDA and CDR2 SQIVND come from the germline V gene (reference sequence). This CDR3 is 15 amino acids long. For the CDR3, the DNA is TGTGCCAGTACTAAGGGACGGAAAAGATACAATGAGCAGTTCTTC. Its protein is CASTKGRKRYNEQFF.

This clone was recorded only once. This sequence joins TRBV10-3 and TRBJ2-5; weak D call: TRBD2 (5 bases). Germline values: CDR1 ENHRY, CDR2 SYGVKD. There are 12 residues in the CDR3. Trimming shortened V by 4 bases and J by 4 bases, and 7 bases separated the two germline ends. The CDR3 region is CAISVAGETQYF. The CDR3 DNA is TGTGCCATCAGTGTTGCGGGAGAGACCCAGTACTTC.

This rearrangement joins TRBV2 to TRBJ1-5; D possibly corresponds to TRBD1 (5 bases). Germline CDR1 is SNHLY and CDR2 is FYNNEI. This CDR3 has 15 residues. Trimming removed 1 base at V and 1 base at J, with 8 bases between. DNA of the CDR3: TGTGCCAGCAGTGAAGTGTACAGGAGCAATCAGCCCCAGCATTTT. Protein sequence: CASSEVYRSNQPQHF.

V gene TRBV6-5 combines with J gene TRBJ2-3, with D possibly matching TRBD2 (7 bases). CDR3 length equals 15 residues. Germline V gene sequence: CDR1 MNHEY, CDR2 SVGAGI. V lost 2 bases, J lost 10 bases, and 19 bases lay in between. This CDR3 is CASSYKGGRAGPQYF. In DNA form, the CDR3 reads TGTGCCAGCAGTTACAAAGGGGGGAGGGCCGGGCCGCAGTATTTT.

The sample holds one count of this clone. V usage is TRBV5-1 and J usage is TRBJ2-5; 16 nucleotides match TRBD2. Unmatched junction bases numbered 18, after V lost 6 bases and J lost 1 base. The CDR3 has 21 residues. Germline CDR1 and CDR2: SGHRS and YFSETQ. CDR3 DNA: TGCGCCAGCACGGGACTAGCGGGAGGGACCGAATTTCTACCCACCCAAGAGACCCAGTACTTC. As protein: CASTGLAGGTEFLPTQETQYF. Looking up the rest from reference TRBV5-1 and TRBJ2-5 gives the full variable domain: KAGVTQTPRYLIKTRGQQVTLSCSPISGHRSVSWYQQTPGQGLQFLFEYFSETQRNKGNFPGRFSGRQFSNSRSEMNVSTLELGDSALYLCASTGLAGGTEFLPTQETQYFGPGTRLLVL.

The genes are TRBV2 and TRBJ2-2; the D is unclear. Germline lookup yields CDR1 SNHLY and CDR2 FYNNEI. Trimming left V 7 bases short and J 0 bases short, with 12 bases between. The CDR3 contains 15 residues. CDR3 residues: CASTGKDANTGELFF. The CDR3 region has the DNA TGTGCCAGCACCGGAAAGGACGCGAACACCGGGGAGCTGTTTTTT.

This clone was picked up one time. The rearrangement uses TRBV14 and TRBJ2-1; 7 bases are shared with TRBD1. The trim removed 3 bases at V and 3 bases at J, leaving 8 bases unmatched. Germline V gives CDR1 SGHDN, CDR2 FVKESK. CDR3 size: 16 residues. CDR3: CASSHKRTGYYNEQFF. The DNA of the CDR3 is TGTGCCAGCAGCCATAAAAGGACAGGTTACTACAATGAGCAGTTCTTC.

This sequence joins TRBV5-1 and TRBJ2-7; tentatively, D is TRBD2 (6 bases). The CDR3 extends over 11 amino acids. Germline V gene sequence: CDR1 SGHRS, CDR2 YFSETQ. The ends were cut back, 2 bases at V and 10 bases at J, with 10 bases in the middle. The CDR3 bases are TGCGCCAGCAGCTTCGGGGGTGCACAGTACTTC. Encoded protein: CASSFGGAQYF.

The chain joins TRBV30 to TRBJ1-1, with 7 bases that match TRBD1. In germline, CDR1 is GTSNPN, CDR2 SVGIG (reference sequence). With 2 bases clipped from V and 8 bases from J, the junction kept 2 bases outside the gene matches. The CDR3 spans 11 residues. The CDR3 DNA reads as TGTGCCTGGAGTACAGGGGAGGAAGCTTTCTTT. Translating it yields CAWSTGEEAFF.

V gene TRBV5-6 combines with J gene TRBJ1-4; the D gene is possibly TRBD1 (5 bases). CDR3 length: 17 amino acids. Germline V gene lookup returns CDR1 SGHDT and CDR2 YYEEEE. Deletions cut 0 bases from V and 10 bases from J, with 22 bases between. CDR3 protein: CASSLDPGAAISGKLFF. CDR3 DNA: TGTGCCAGCAGCTTGGACCCCGGGGCGGCGATTAGTGGAAAACTGTTTTTT.

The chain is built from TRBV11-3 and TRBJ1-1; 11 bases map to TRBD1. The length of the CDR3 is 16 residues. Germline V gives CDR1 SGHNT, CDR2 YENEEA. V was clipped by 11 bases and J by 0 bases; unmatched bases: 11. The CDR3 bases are TGTGCCGGTTCGTCCGGGACAGGGGGGTTGAACACTGAAGCTTTCTTT. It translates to CAGSSGTGGLNTEAFF. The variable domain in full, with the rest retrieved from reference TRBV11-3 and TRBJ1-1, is EAGVVQSPRYKIIEKKQPVAFWCNPISGHNTLYWYLQNLGQGPELLIRYENEEAVDDSQLPKDRFSAERLKGVDSTLKIQPAELGDSAVYLCAGSSGTGGLNTEAFFGQGTRLTVV.

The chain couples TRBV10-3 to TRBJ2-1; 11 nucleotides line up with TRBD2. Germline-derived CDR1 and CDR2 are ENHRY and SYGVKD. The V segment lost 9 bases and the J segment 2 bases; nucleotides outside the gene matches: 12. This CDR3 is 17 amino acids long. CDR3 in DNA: TGTGCCATTGGACTAGCGGGCACCAGAAGAACCTACAATGAGCAGTTCTTC. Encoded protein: CAIGLAGTRRTYNEQFF.

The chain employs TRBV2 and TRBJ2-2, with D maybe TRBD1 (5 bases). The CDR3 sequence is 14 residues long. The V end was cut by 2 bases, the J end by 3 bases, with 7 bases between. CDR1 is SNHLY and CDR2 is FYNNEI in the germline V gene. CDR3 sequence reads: CASSEQGDTGELFF. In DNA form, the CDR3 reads TGTGCCAGCAGTGAACAGGGTGACACCGGGGAGCTGTTTTTT.